This passage covers 8 T cell receptor beta chains from one sample sequenced in a study of T cell responses to AZD1222 COVID-19 vaccine. Sequencing used immunoSEQ multiplex PCR; TCRdb keeps in-frame clones, though not all of them. This repertoire includes over 120,000 clones. The specimen was peripheral blood. The receptors derive from an adult in good health.

V usage is TRBV7-7 and J usage is TRBJ1-1; tentative D call: TRBD1 (6 bases). The CDR3 has 13 residues. V lost 2 bases, J lost 4 bases, and 8 bases lay in between. Germline CDR1 and CDR2: SSHAT and FNYEAQ (reference sequence). Here the CDR3 reads CASSLTGTTEAFF. The DNA for the CDR3 is TGTGCCAGCAGCTTAACAGGGACCACTGAAGCTTTCTTT.

The chain couples TRBV4-2 to TRBJ2-4, with D hard to call. Per germline, CDR1 LGHNA and CDR2 YNFKEQ. The CDR3 covers 16 residues. V dropped 0 bases and J dropped 2 bases, with 11 bases sitting between them. The CDR3 region is CASSQELTRPKNIQYF. The CDR3 DNA reads TGTGCCAGCAGCCAAGAATTAACCCGGCCCAAAAACATTCAGTACTTC.

This chain joins TRBV29-1 and TRBJ1-1; 7 bases match TRBD1. The CDR3 contains 13 residues. V lost 8 bases and J lost 5; bases outside the gene matches: 11. Germline loops: CDR1 SQVTM, CDR2 ANQGSEA. CDR3 sequence: CSHSTGYRTEAFF. The CDR3 DNA is TGCAGCCACTCGACAGGGTATCGTACTGAAGCTTTCTTT.

V is TRBV6-5 and J is TRBJ1-2, with D possibly being TRBD1 (5 bases). Germline CDR1 is MNHEY and CDR2 is SVGAGI. The V gene lost 6 bases and the J gene lost 13 bases, with 21 bases spanning the gap. The CDR3 is 13 amino acids. CDR3 residues: CASRRQLEGPLTF. The CDR3 DNA reads as TGTGCCAGCAGACGACAGTTAGAGGGACCCCTCACCTTC.

V usage is TRBV24-1 and J usage is TRBJ1-5, with D perhaps matching TRBD1 (6 bases). Trimming left V 0 bases short and J 6 bases short, with 17 bases between. The CDR3 covers 17 residues. The germline CDR1 and CDR2 sequences are KGHDR and SFDVKD. For the CDR3, the DNA is TGTGCCACCAGTGATTTGCAGGGGAGACGTAGTATTCAGCCCCAGCATTTT. It encodes CATSDLQGRRSIQPQHF.

This chain connects TRBV5-5 to TRBJ2-3, with 7 bases aligning to TRBD2. The ends lost 3 bases at V and 1 base at J; junction bases unmatched: 8. This CDR3 region has 16 residues. In germline, CDR1 is SGHKS, CDR2 YYEKEE (reference sequence). The CDR3 region has the DNA TGTGCCAGCAGCTACCGGGGGGTTCAGGGCACAGATACGCAGTATTTT. This encodes CASSYRGVQGTDTQYF.

V is TRBV5-4 and J is TRBJ2-5; 9 bases fit TRBD2. Germline CDR1 SGHNT, CDR2 YYREEE (reference sequence). Losses at the gene ends were 4 bases for V and 3 bases for J; bases not matched to a gene: 16. The CDR3 contains 18 residues. The CDR3 reads CASSLGRIAGGREETQYF. DNA of the CDR3: TGTGCCAGCAGCCTGGGTCGGATTGCGGGGGGGCGGGAAGAGACCCAGTACTTC.

The chain is built from TRBV5-1 and TRBJ1-1; D not resolved. The CDR3 covers 14 residues. V was cut by 6 bases and J by 3 bases, with 15 bases left in between. Germline V gene sequence: CDR1 SGHRS, CDR2 YFSETQ. CDR3 DNA sequence: TGCGCCAGCACGCTCGAGGACTTGGACACTGAAGCTTTCTTT. It encodes CASTLEDLDTEAFF.